The 20 T cell receptor beta chains below come from one sample, sequenced in a study of T cell responses to AZD1222 COVID-19 vaccine. Measured with immunoSEQ multiplex PCR; TCRdb has only the in-frame clones, and not every one. The repertoire holds 55,000 to 65,000 clones, with approximately 89% as singletons. The material was peripheral blood, obtained on day 0 of AZD1222 vaccination. The receptors shown here come from an adult in good health.

For the CDR3, the DNA is TGTGCCAGCAGCCAAGCAGAGCTTGGATGGAATGAGCAGTTCTTC. Translating gives CASSQAELGWNEQFF. V and J are TRBV3-1 (or the pseudogene TRBV3-2) and TRBJ2-1, with D uncertain. Germline CDR1 reads LGHDT; CDR2 reads YNNKEL (reference sequence). The CDR3 spans 15 residues. V dropped 1 base and J dropped 7 bases, with 14 bases sitting between them.

The rearrangement joins TRBV18 to TRBJ1-1, with a weak D call TRBD1 (6 bases). This CDR3 has 15 amino acids. Germline V gene sequence: CDR1 KGHSH, CDR2 LQKENI. V lost 5 bases, J lost 1 base, and 14 bases lay in between. CDR3 nucleotide sequence: TGTGCCAGCTCATCATGGTCGGGACAGAACACTGAAGCTTTCTTT. Its translation is CASSSWSGQNTEAFF.

The chain has TRBV25-1 and TRBJ2-1; D call uncertain. Looked up from germline, CDR1 is MGHDK and CDR2 is SYGVNS. The CDR3 has 15 amino acids. V was shortened by 2 bases and J by 2 bases, with 10 bases between the two germline ends. The CDR3 spells CASSEPSGAYNEQFF. The CDR3 DNA sequence: TGTGCCAGCAGTGAACCCTCCGGAGCCTACAATGAGCAGTTCTTC.

The gene calls are TRBV19 and TRBJ2-1; 8 positions agree with TRBD2. CDR3 size: 16 residues. After removal of 6 bases from V and 0 bases from J, the junction contained 7 bases not matched to a gene. The germline V gene encodes CDR1 LNHDA and CDR2 SQIVND (reference sequence). CDR3: CASRPTSGRSYNEQFF. Here the CDR3 DNA reads TGTGCCAGTAGGCCTACTAGCGGCCGCTCCTACAATGAGCAGTTCTTC.

The CDR3, as DNA: TGTGCCAGCAGCCCCCCCGGGACTAGCTCAAACAATGAGCAGTTCTTC. Translated, it gives CASSPPGTSSNNEQFF. The chain combines TRBV9 with TRBJ2-1; 9 positions match TRBD2. With V trimmed by 4 bases and J by 5 bases, 10 bases remained unmatched. Germline-derived CDR1 and CDR2 are SGDLS and YYNGEE. CDR3 length equals 16 residues. The full variable domain, with the rest looked up from reference TRBV9 and TRBJ2-1, is DSGVTQTPKHLITATGQRVTLRCSPRSGDLSVYWYQQSLDQGLQFLIQYYNGEERAKGNILERFSAQQFPDLHSELNLSSLELGDSALYFCASSPPGTSSNNEQFFGPGTRLTVL.

The rearrangement links TRBV4-1 to TRBJ2-4; 16 nucleotides align to TRBD2. Losses at the gene ends were 4 bases for V and 0 bases for J; bases not matched to a gene: 3. Per the germline V gene, CDR1 is MGHRA and CDR2 is YSYEKL. The CDR3 has 18 amino acids. CDR3 in DNA: TGCGCCAGCAGCCCGGGACTAGCGGGAGGGCTAGCCAAAAACATTCAGTACTTC. This codes for CASSPGLAGGLAKNIQYF.

V and J are TRBV7-2 and TRBJ2-3; 7 nucleotides agree with TRBD2. V trimming: 5 bases; J trimming: 4 bases; junction bases outside the gene matches: 6. This CDR3 spans 14 amino acids. Germline V gives CDR1 SGHTA, CDR2 FQGNSA. The CDR3 bases are TGTGCCAGCAGCCCCGGGGAGGGAGCAGATACGCAGTATTTT. Its protein is CASSPGEGADTQYF.

This clone came up a few times. This CDR3 reads CASSNRQGLSGNTIYF. CDR3 nucleotides: TGTGCCAGCAGCAACCGACAGGGGCTCTCTGGAAACACCATATATTTT. The rearrangement joins TRBV13 to TRBJ1-3; 8 bases agree with TRBD1. With 5 bases clipped from V and 0 bases from J, the junction kept 6 bases outside the gene matches. The germline CDR1 and CDR2 sequences are PRHDT and FYEKMQ (reference sequence). The CDR3 loop spans 16 amino acids.

The CDR3 region is CASSNRGYSNQPQHF. DNA of the CDR3: TGTGCCAGCAGCAACCGGGGTTATAGCAATCAGCCCCAGCATTTT. The rearrangement uses TRBV21-1 and TRBJ1-5. TRBV21-1 is a pseudogene locus. The CDR3 length is 15 residues.

This clone was seen once. V and J are TRBV19 and TRBJ2-3, with D hard to call. Trimming took off 1 base at V and 6 bases at J, with 14 bases between the two ends. Germline CDR1 LNHDA, CDR2 SQIVND (reference sequence). This CDR3 spans 15 amino acids. CDR3 residues: CASSIALALSDTQYF. CDR3 DNA: TGTGCCAGTAGTATAGCTCTGGCTCTGTCCGATACGCAGTATTTT. The complete variable domain, with remaining parts taken from reference TRBV19 and TRBJ2-3, reads DGGITQSPKYLFRKEGQNVTLSCEQNLNHDAMYWYRQDPGQGLRLIYYSQIVNDFQKGDIAEGYSVSREKKESFPLTVTSAQKNPTAFYLCASSIALALSDTQYFGPGTRLTVL.

The rearrangement joins TRBV7-9 to TRBJ2-7; TRBD2 matches at 11 bases. The CDR3 contains 15 residues. Germline loops: CDR1 SEHNR, CDR2 FQNEAQ (reference sequence). The junction had 6 bases not matched to a gene; V was cut back by 5 bases and J by 3 bases. Here the CDR3 reads CASSSSGRADYEQYF. The CDR3 DNA reads as TGTGCCAGCAGCAGTAGCGGGAGGGCCGACTACGAGCAGTACTTC.

V usage is TRBV5-1 and J usage is TRBJ2-7; 13 nucleotides line up with TRBD2. The CDR3 runs to 16 residues. V gave up 4 bases and J gave up 0 bases; unmatched junction bases: 4. The V gene's germline CDR1 is SGHRS and CDR2 YFSETQ. The CDR3, as DNA: TGCGCCAGCAGCGCAAGGACTAGCGGGAGCTCCTACGAGCAGTACTTC. It yields the protein CASSARTSGSSYEQYF.

The V and J genes are TRBV29-1 and TRBJ1-1; 7 bases are a match to TRBD1. CDR3 length: 13 residues. Trimming cost V 4 bases and J 10 bases; bases outside gene matches: 12. Per germline, CDR1 SQVTM and CDR2 ANQGSEA. The CDR3 DNA reads TGCAGCGTTGCCCGAAGCAGGGGGGATGGAGCTTTCTTT. Its protein is CSVARSRGDGAFF.

A note on this clone: Sequence at one end of the junction differs from germline and may be a read error. The CDR3 here is CASSPELANYGQYF. The CDR3 DNA reads TGTGCCAGCAGTCCTGAACTAGCGAACTACGGGCAGTACTTC. The rearrangement links TRBV28 to TRBJ2-7, with 7 bases that match TRBD2. The CDR3 extends over 14 amino acids. Per the germline V gene, CDR1 is MDHEN and CDR2 is SYDVKM.

The CDR3 DNA reads TGTGCCAGTTCCACCGGGACAGGGTTCTATAGCAATCAGCCCCAGCATTTT. This codes for CASSTGTGFYSNQPQHF. The chain uses TRBV19 and TRBJ1-5; TRBD1 matches at 9 bases. Trimming cost V 8 bases and J 0 bases; bases outside gene matches: 11. There are 17 residues in the CDR3. CDR1 is LNHDA, CDR2 SQIVND, per germline (reference sequence).

This sequence joins TRBV7-8 and TRBJ2-5; D call uncertain. From germline, CDR1 is SGHVS and CDR2 FQNEAQ. This CDR3 has 13 amino acids. The ends were cut back, 4 bases at V and 5 bases at J, with 11 bases in the middle. As DNA, the CDR3 is TGTGCCAGCAGCTCGGAGCTCCGGGAGACCCAGTACTTC. It translates to CASSSELRETQYF.

This clone has only one observation. This chain uses TRBV6-5 with TRBJ1-1; the D gene is possibly TRBD1 (5 bases). The CDR3 contains 14 residues. Germline V gene lookup returns CDR1 MNHEY and CDR2 SVGAGI. With 6 bases removed from V and 3 bases from J, the gap between germline ends came to 14 bases. The CDR3 loop reads CASRADTSYTEAFF. In DNA form, the CDR3 reads TGTGCCAGCAGGGCGGACACATCTTACACTGAAGCTTTCTTT.

This chain links TRBV19 with TRBJ2-2, with 9 bases that match TRBD1. The ends lost 6 bases at V and 2 bases at J; junction bases unmatched: 10. Germline-derived CDR1 and CDR2 are LNHDA and SQIVND (reference sequence). This CDR3 region has 17 residues. CDR3: CASRNTGGRRNTGELFF. The DNA for the CDR3 is TGTGCCAGTAGGAACACAGGGGGCCGGCGTAACACCGGGGAGCTGTTTTTT.

V gene TRBV6-4 combines with J gene TRBJ1-5; the D is unclear. Germline V gene sequence: CDR1 MRHNA, CDR2 SNTAGT. The length of the CDR3 is 13 residues. V lost 7 bases, J lost 1 base, and 8 bases lay in between. As DNA, the CDR3 is TGTGCCAGCAAGGTCGGAAGCAATCAGCCCCAGCATTTT. Translating it yields CASKVGSNQPQHF.

This clone appeared a few times. The chain is built from TRBV5-1 and TRBJ2-1, with a possible D match to TRBD2 (6 bases). CDR3 size: 14 residues. Trimming pared 5 bases from V and 4 bases from J, leaving 13 bases between. Germline V lookup: CDR1 SGHRS, CDR2 YFSETQ. The CDR3 reads CASSSGEGYNEQFF. The CDR3 DNA reads as TGCGCCAGCAGTTCGGGGGAAGGATACAATGAGCAGTTCTTC.